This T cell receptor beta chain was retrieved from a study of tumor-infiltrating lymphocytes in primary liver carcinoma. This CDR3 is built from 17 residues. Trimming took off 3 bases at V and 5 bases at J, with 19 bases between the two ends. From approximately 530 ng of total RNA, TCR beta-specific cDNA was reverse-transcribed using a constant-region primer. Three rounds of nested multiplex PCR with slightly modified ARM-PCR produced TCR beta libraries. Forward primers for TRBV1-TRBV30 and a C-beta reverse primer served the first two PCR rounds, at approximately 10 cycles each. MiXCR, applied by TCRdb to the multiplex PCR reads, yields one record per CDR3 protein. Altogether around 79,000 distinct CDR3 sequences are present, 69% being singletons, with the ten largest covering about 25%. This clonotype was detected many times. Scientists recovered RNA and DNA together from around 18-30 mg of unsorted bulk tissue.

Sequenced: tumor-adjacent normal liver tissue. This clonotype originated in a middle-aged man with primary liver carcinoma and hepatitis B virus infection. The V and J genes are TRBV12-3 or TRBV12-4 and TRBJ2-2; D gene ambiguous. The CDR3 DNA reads TGTGCCAGCAGTTTCCGGCCACTTTCTACCCAGACCGGGGAGCTGTTTTTT. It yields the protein CASSFRPLSTQTGELFF.